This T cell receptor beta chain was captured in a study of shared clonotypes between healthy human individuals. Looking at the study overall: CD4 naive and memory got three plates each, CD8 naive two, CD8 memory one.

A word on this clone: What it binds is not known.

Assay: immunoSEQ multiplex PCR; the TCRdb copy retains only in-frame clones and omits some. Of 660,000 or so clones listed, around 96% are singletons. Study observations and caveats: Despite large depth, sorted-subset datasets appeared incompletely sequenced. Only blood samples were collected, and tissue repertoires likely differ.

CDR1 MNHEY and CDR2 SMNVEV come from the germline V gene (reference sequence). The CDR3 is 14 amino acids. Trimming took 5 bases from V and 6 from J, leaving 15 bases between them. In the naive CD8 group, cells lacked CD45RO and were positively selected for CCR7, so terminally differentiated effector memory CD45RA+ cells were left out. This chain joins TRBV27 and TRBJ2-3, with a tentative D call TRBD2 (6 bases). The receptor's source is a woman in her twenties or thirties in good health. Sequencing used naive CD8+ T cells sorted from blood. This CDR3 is CASSRGTRGDTQYF. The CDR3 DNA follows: TGTGCCAGCAGTCGGGGGACTCGAGGGGATACGCAGTATTTT.